This T cell receptor (beta chain) was captured by sequencing in a study of T cells in Graves' hyperthyroidism and ophthalmopathy. Trimming removed 1 base from V and 5 bases from J, with 14 bases in between. CDR1 MNHEY and CDR2 SMNVEV come from the germline V gene (reference sequence). The CDR3 extends over 15 amino acids. RNA transcripts provided the source from which TCR beta CDR3 regions were amplified. In the first-round RT-PCR of the TCR CDR3, the HTBI primer set was used. MiXCR was run by TCRdb on the multiplex PCR reads, yielding one entry per CDR3 protein. The sample has 250,000 to 400,000 distinct CDR3 sequences, roughly 13% seen once. In this sample, this clonotype turned up many times.

The sequenced material came from blood. The chain recombines TRBV27 with TRBJ2-5, with a possible D match to TRBD1 (6 bases). The source of this sequence is a woman aged 40 to 50 with Graves' ophthalmopathy. CDR3 amino acids: CASSLFTGNRETQYF. The DNA for the CDR3 is TGTGCCAGCAGTTTATTCACAGGGAACCGGGAGACCCAGTACTTC.